These 32 T cell receptor beta chains share one sample of origin, sequenced in a study of cytomegalovirus exposure and HLA in healthy donors. In the PCR, 60 Vbeta and 13 Jbeta primers were used. Sequenced by immunoSEQ multiplex PCR; TCRdb stores in-frame clones only, minus some. The table lists around 99,000 clones, 70% to 80% of them singletons. The sample consisted of PBMCs. Every receptor here comes from a man between 40 and 49 years old in good health and CMV-seronegative.

This chain links TRBV28 with TRBJ1-5; D gene unclear. V was cut by 6 bases and J by 7 bases, with 16 bases left in between. The CDR3 totals 14 residues. Germline V gene sequence: CDR1 MDHEN, CDR2 SYDVKM. CDR3 sequence: CASSSQATRQPQHF. CDR3 DNA sequence: TGTGCCAGCAGCAGCCAGGCGACGCGACAGCCCCAGCATTTT.

The rearrangement uses TRBV5-1 and TRBJ1-1; weak D call: TRBD1 (6 bases). The CDR3 has 15 amino acids. The V and J ends lost 5 bases and 0 bases respectively, with 14 bases between them. Germline assignment: CDR1 SGHRS and CDR2 YFSETQ. CDR3 residues: CASSHSGDMNTEAFF. CDR3 bases: TGCGCCAGCAGTCATTCAGGGGACATGAACACTGAAGCTTTCTTT.

The rearrangement joins TRBV6-1 to TRBJ2-7; 7 bases line up with TRBD2. The CDR3 totals 15 residues. Germline assignment: CDR1 MNHNS and CDR2 SASEGT. V lost 4 bases to trimming and J lost 7 bases; unmatched junction nucleotides: 13. The CDR3 region is CASSAYSGGGGEQYF. In DNA form, the CDR3 reads TGTGCCAGCAGTGCCTACAGTGGCGGGGGTGGGGAGCAGTACTTC.

The chain employs TRBV2 and TRBJ2-5; possibly TRBD2 for D (8 bases). The J call may be incorrect, as the DNA end agrees better with TRBJ2-7. The germline CDR1 and CDR2 sequences are SNHLY and FYNNEI. There are 15 residues in the CDR3. CDR3 in amino acids: CASKGAGTRAYEQYF. CDR3 bases: TGTGCCAGCAAGGGGGCCGGGACTAGGGCCTACGAGCAGTACTTC.

This clone was counted between two and nine times. The chain recombines TRBV23-1 with TRBJ1-5, with 8 positions matching TRBD1. TRBV23-1 is classed as an ORF, of uncertain function. V was pared by 3 bases and J by 7 bases, with 20 bases of the junction left unmatched. CDR3 length equals 19 residues. The CDR3 coding sequence is TGCGCCAGCAGTCAGAACGGGGTTCGACAGGGGCAGGAGAAGCAGCCCCAGCATTTT. It encodes CASSQNGVRQGQEKQPQHF.

The V call is TRBV9, the J call TRBJ2-7; 10 bases are shared with TRBD1. Germline values: CDR1 SGDLS, CDR2 YYNGEE. The length of the CDR3 is 15 residues. Germline trimming cut 4 bases from V and 3 bases from J; bases unmatched to any gene: 7. CDR3 region: CASSPRTGGVYEQYF. The DNA for the CDR3 is TGTGCCAGCAGCCCCAGGACAGGGGGGGTCTACGAGCAGTACTTC.

This clone turned up a few times. The chain uses TRBV21-1 and TRBJ1-4; TRBD1, the D gene given by the table, was not confirmed from the DNA. TRBV21-1 corresponds to a pseudogene. This CDR3 has 17 residues. The CDR3 bases are TGTGCCAGCAGCAGACCTAAGATGGACAGGGCGGGTGAAAAACTGTTTTTT. Residues: CASSRPKMDRAGEKLFF.

V gene TRBV15 combines with J gene TRBJ2-1, with D tentatively TRBD2 (6 bases). Germline CDR1 and CDR2: LNHNV and YYDKDF (reference sequence). V was clipped by 0 bases and J by 7 bases, with 13 bases between them. This CDR3 is built from 15 residues. In nucleotides, the CDR3 is TGTGCCACCAGCAGAGAGACGGGAGTGAGGAATGAGCAGTTCTTC. Residues: CATSRETGVRNEQFF.

The chain recombines TRBV7-6 with TRBJ2-2, with 8 bases that match TRBD1. Germline CDR1 SGHVS, CDR2 FNYEAQ. J gave up 2 bases and V 5 bases, and 7 bases lay outside the gene matches. The CDR3 runs to 16 residues. The CDR3 loop reads CASSPRQGTNTGELFF. For the CDR3, the DNA is TGTGCCAGCAGCCCCAGACAGGGGACTAACACCGGGGAGCTGTTTTTT.

The chain joins TRBV5-1 to TRBJ2-2; 8 positions agree with TRBD1. V was clipped by 3 bases and J by 4 bases; unmatched bases: 17. This CDR3 is 19 amino acids long. Germline loops: CDR1 SGHRS, CDR2 YFSETQ. The CDR3 is CASSYRTGTSGSSTGELFF. The CDR3 nucleotides are TGCGCCAGCAGCTACCGGACAGGGACGAGTGGTTCGAGCACCGGGGAGCTGTTTTTT. Filled out from reference TRBV5-1 and TRBJ2-2, the complete variable domain reads KAGVTQTPRYLIKTRGQQVTLSCSPISGHRSVSWYQQTPGQGLQFLFEYFSETQRNKGNFPGRFSGRQFSNSRSEMNVSTLELGDSALYLCASSYRTGTSGSSTGELFFGEGSRLTVL.

The chain couples TRBV18 to TRBJ2-3; 7 nucleotides agree with TRBD1. After removal of 3 bases from V and 4 bases from J, the junction contained 7 bases not matched to a gene. Looked up from germline, CDR1 is KGHSH and CDR2 is LQKENI. The CDR3 consists of 15 residues. CDR3 bases: TGTGCCAGCTCACCGGACAGGTCTTTTCCAGATACGCAGTATTTT. This codes for CASSPDRSFPDTQYF.

This chain links TRBV5-1 with TRBJ2-1, with 10 bases identical to TRBD2. V shed 3 bases and J 8 bases; nucleotides not matched to a gene: 8. The germline CDR1 and CDR2 sequences are SGHRS and YFSETQ. The CDR3 consists of 15 residues. The CDR3 spells CASSSQREGHDEQFF. The CDR3 DNA is TGCGCCAGCAGCTCCCAGCGGGAGGGCCATGATGAGCAGTTCTTC.

This chain joins TRBV6-5 and TRBJ1-4; D not resolved. CDR1 and CDR2 (germline): MNHEY, SVGAGI. Trimming stripped 0 bases from V and 0 bases from J, with 5 bases between. The CDR3 totals 15 residues. The CDR3 coding sequence is TGTGCCAGCAGTTACTCGAGTGCAACTAATGAAAAACTGTTTTTT. This gives the protein CASSYSSATNEKLFF.

This rearrangement joins TRBV10-2 to TRBJ2-3, with unresolved D. Germline CDR1 and CDR2: WSHSY and SAAADI. CDR3 length: 14 residues. The ends were cut back, 2 bases at V and 3 bases at J, with 9 bases in the middle. This chain's CDR3 is CASSEVSKTDTQYF. The CDR3 DNA reads TGCGCCAGCAGTGAGGTTAGCAAGACAGATACGCAGTATTTT.

J is TRBJ2-3 and V is TRBV5-8; the D gene is possibly TRBD2 (5 bases). The V end was cut by 3 bases, the J end by 1 base, with 12 bases between. Germline assignment: CDR1 SGHTS and CDR2 YDEGEE. The CDR3 consists of 15 residues. CDR3 in DNA: TGTGCCAGCAGCTCCTCGACTAAAGGCACAGATACGCAGTATTTT. Translating it yields CASSSSTKGTDTQYF.

Only one count was recorded for this clone. The chain is built from TRBV19 and TRBJ2-7; TRBD2 is a possible D gene (5 bases). With 2 bases removed from V and 7 bases from J, the gap between germline ends came to 9 bases. The CDR3 loop spans 12 amino acids. Per the germline V gene, CDR1 is LNHDA and CDR2 is SQIVND (reference sequence). The CDR3 bases are TGTGCCAGTAGTATATCCGGGGAGGAGCAGTACTTC. Protein: CASSISGEEQYF.

This chain links TRBV5-4 with TRBJ1-1, with TRBD1 identical over 9 bases. Germline CDR1 is SGHNT and CDR2 is YYREEE (reference sequence). The J segment lost 0 bases and the V segment lost 3 bases, leaving 3 bases of the junction unmatched. This CDR3 contains 15 residues. The CDR3 bases are TGTGCCAGCAGCTCGGACAGGGGATTGAACACTGAAGCTTTCTTT. It codes for CASSSDRGLNTEAFF.

This clone is a singleton in its sample. The chain couples TRBV29-1 to TRBJ1-1; 8 bases agree with TRBD1. J was trimmed by 5 bases and V by 6 bases; bases with no gene match: 8. CDR1 is SQVTM, CDR2 ANQGSEA, per germline. This CDR3 is built from 13 residues. The CDR3 sequence: CSVATGEGTEAFF. The CDR3 nucleotides are TGCAGCGTCGCGACAGGGGAAGGTACTGAAGCTTTCTTT.

The CDR3 DNA reads as TGCGCCAGCAGACAGGGTAGTAGATACGAGCAGTACTTC. It encodes CASRQGSRYEQYF. The chain is built from TRBV5-1 and TRBJ2-7; TRBD1 is a possible D gene (6 bases). Germline CDR1 is SGHRS and CDR2 is YFSETQ. V shed 5 bases and J shed 4 bases, with 13 bases lying between them. CDR3 length: 13 amino acids.

The chain employs TRBV2 and TRBJ1-3; D ambiguous. Germline values: CDR1 SNHLY, CDR2 FYNNEI. This CDR3 is 12 amino acids long. The V end lost 3 bases, the J end lost 8 bases, and 8 bases lay between the germline ends. CDR3 loop: CASSDSRDTIYF. The DNA of the CDR3 is TGTGCCAGCAGTGACTCTCGGGACACCATATATTTT.

The chain combines TRBV28 with TRBJ1-3; the match to TRBD1 covers 9 bases. The junction had 5 bases not matched to a gene; V was cut back by 6 bases and J by 2 bases. Germline CDR1 is MDHEN and CDR2 is SYDVKM. The CDR3 length is 15 residues. The DNA for the CDR3 is TGTGCCAGCAGCGGGACAGGGTACGCTGGAAACACCATATATTTT. It specifies CASSGTGYAGNTIYF.

The chain recombines TRBV19 with TRBJ1-2; D is undetermined. Germline V gene data show CDR1 as LNHDA and CDR2 as SQIVND (reference sequence). This CDR3 comprises 15 residues. V lost 4 bases, J lost 3 bases, and 15 bases lay in between. For the CDR3, the DNA is TGTGCCAGTAGTACCCGGATTAGGGAGGACTATGGCTACACCTTC. It translates to CASSTRIREDYGYTF.

The CDR3 coding sequence is TGCGCCAGCAGACTTGGACAGGGGGCTACACCCCTCCACTTT. Translating it yields CASRLGQGATPLHF. The V and J genes are TRBV10-2 and TRBJ1-6; 11 bases line up with TRBD1. The CDR3 length is 14 residues. The trim removed 6 bases at V and 11 bases at J, leaving 6 bases unmatched. Germline V gene sequence: CDR1 WSHSY, CDR2 SAAADI.

This clone was recorded a few times. The V call is TRBV28, the J call TRBJ2-1; 7 nucleotides agree with TRBD1. The CDR3 consists of 13 residues. Germline V gives CDR1 MDHEN, CDR2 SYDVKM. J lost 9 bases, V lost 7 bases, and 9 bases had no gene match. The CDR3 spells CASTYNNRGEQFF. CDR3 coding DNA: TGTGCCAGCACTTACAACAACAGGGGTGAGCAGTTCTTC.

This clone has only a few counts. J is TRBJ2-3 and V is TRBV6-6; D remains ambiguous. The CDR3 consists of 14 residues. Germline V gene data show CDR1 as MNHNY and CDR2 as SVGAGI (reference sequence). Trimming took 6 bases from V and 2 from J, leaving 12 bases between them. CDR3 loop: CASRLWQDTDTQYF. The DNA for the CDR3 is TGTGCCAGCAGATTATGGCAGGACACAGATACGCAGTATTTT.

The table lists this clone with a count of one. The chain joins TRBV27 to TRBJ2-7, with D perhaps matching TRBD2 (6 bases). Germline V gene lookup returns CDR1 MNHEY and CDR2 SMNVEV (reference sequence). The CDR3 has 14 amino acids. V lost 4 bases and J 3 bases, leaving 13 bases between the germline ends. Here the CDR3 DNA reads TGTGCCAGCAGTTCCTTAGCGGACTTCTACGAGCAGTACTTC. It codes for CASSSLADFYEQYF.

V gene TRBV7-6 combines with J gene TRBJ1-5; no firm D call. This CDR3 spans 16 amino acids. Germline assignment: CDR1 SGHVS and CDR2 FNYEAQ. Trimming took off 1 base at V and 2 bases at J, with 12 bases between the two ends. The CDR3 is CASSLDGGPGNQPQHF. The CDR3 nucleotides read TGTGCCAGCAGCTTAGACGGAGGACCTGGCAATCAGCCCCAGCATTTT.

This clone came up a few times. The chain has TRBV28 and TRBJ2-7, with D uncertain. Germline V lookup: CDR1 MDHEN, CDR2 SYDVKM. The CDR3 runs to 14 residues. Trimming pared 2 bases from V and 2 bases from J, leaving 10 bases between. The CDR3 DNA is TGTGCCAGCAGTTTACTAGGCTTAACCTACGAGCAGTACTTC. It is translated as CASSLLGLTYEQYF.

The V gene is TRBV28, the J gene TRBJ2-5; TRBD2 matches at 7 bases. CDR1 MDHEN and CDR2 SYDVKM come from the germline V gene. Germline trimming cut 8 bases from V and 5 bases from J; bases unmatched to any gene: 11. The CDR3 totals 14 residues. CDR3 region: CASGSQAGRETQYF. The CDR3 DNA is TGTGCCAGCGGTTCTCAAGCGGGAAGGGAGACCCAGTACTTC.

The chain combines TRBV4-1 with TRBJ2-3; D perhaps matches TRBD1 (6 bases). Trimming removed 3 bases at V and 7 bases at J, with 11 bases between. From germline, CDR1 is MGHRA and CDR2 YSYEKL. The CDR3 spans 13 residues. The CDR3 protein is CASSQQQGNTQYF. The DNA for the CDR3 is TGCGCCAGCAGCCAGCAACAGGGAAATACGCAGTATTTT.

The V and J genes are TRBV19 and TRBJ1-1; no clear D. Trimming left V 3 bases short and J 3 bases short, with 11 bases between. Germline-derived CDR1 and CDR2 are LNHDA and SQIVND (reference sequence). The CDR3 length is 14 residues. The CDR3 spells CASSIQDQDTEAFF. Here the CDR3 DNA reads TGTGCCAGTAGTATCCAGGATCAGGACACTGAAGCTTTCTTT.

There are a few counts of this clone. The chain combines TRBV14 with TRBJ2-7; unclear D gene. This CDR3 has 15 amino acids. Germline-derived CDR1 and CDR2 are SGHDN and FVKESK. V dropped 1 base and J dropped 0 bases, with 10 bases sitting between them. CDR3 sequence (DNA): TGTGCCAGCAGCCAAGGTGCGGAGAGCTCCTACGAGCAGTACTTC. Its protein is CASSQGAESSYEQYF. Looking up the rest from reference TRBV14 and TRBJ2-7 gives the full variable domain: EAGVTQFPSHSVIEKGQTVTLRCDPISGHDNLYWYRRVMGKEIKFLLHFVKESKQDESGMPNNRFLAERTGGTYSTLKVQPAELEDSGVYFCASSQGAESSYEQYFGPGTRLTVT.